Listed here are 32 T cell receptor beta chains from one sample, sequenced in a study of blood T cells in healthy people across ages. PCR was performed a second time for 7 to 11 cycles using a sample-barcoded 5' primer and a J-beta primer mix. TCRdb recomputed calls from the 5' RACE reads with MiXCR, one row per CDR3 protein. In the table there are about 2 million distinct CDR3 sequences, approximately 50% of which are singletons. The sample consisted of blood. The receptors were gathered from a woman aged 40-49 years in good health.

This sequence joins TRBV5-5 and TRBJ1-6; D unresolved. This CDR3 is 14 amino acids long. Trimming left V 0 bases short and J 8 bases short, with 9 bases between. Germline CDR1 reads SGHKS; CDR2 reads YYEKEE (reference sequence). The CDR3 region is CASSLEVADSPLHF. The CDR3 DNA reads TGTGCCAGCAGCTTGGAAGTGGCGGATTCACCCCTCCACTTT.

This clonotype was detected only once. The chain's CDR3 is CASSSTHSFTDTQYF. The CDR3 region has the DNA TGTGCCAGCAGTTCGACCCACAGCTTCACAGATACGCAGTATTTT. This rearrangement joins TRBV21-1 to TRBJ2-3. TRBV21-1 is a known pseudogene. This CDR3 has 15 amino acids.

This rearrangement joins TRBV4-2 to TRBJ2-5, with 12 bases matching TRBD1. CDR3 length: 15 residues. CDR1 LGHNA and CDR2 YNFKEQ come from the germline V gene. V trimming: 4 bases; J trimming: 11 bases; junction bases outside the gene matches: 11. The CDR3 nucleotides are TGTGCCAGCAGCCGCGGGACAGGGGGCCAGAGTGAGCAGTACTTC. Its translation is CASSRGTGGQSEQYF.

This clonotype was picked up one time. The V and J genes are TRBV5-1 and TRBJ2-3; D unclear. This CDR3 spans 15 amino acids. Germline V gene sequence: CDR1 SGHRS, CDR2 YFSETQ. V was shortened by 7 bases and J by 0 bases, with 15 bases between the two germline ends. CDR3 in DNA: TGCGCCAGCGCTTTTAACCCGTTTAGCACAGATACGCAGTATTTT. Encoded protein: CASAFNPFSTDTQYF.

The sample holds a few counts of this clonotype. This chain connects TRBV11-2 to TRBJ1-1; 7 bases align to TRBD1. This CDR3 is 15 amino acids long. V dropped 5 bases and J dropped 1; count of bases not matched to a gene: 7. Germline V gene lookup returns CDR1 SGHAT and CDR2 FQNNGV. CDR3 DNA: TGTGCCAGCAGCCGAACCACAGGGGCGAACACTGAAGCTTTCTTT. Encoded protein: CASSRTTGANTEAFF.

The rearrangement joins TRBV20-1 to TRBJ1-1; 8 positions agree with TRBD1. This CDR3 region has 16 residues. J lost 1 base, V lost 2 bases, and 9 bases had no gene match. CDR1 DFQATT and CDR2 SNEGSKA come from the germline V gene (reference sequence). The CDR3 is CSARPPPGQANTEAFF. CDR3 in DNA: TGCAGTGCTAGACCACCACCGGGACAGGCGAACACTGAAGCTTTCTTT.

The V gene is TRBV7-2, the J gene TRBJ1-5; TRBD1 is a possible D gene (5 bases). Germline V gene lookup returns CDR1 SGHTA and CDR2 FQGNSA. Trimming took 5 bases from V and 7 from J, leaving 18 bases between them. The CDR3 runs 15 residues. CDR3 region: CASSPGTVQSQPQHF. The CDR3 DNA sequence: TGTGCCAGCAGCCCGGGGACGGTCCAGAGCCAGCCCCAGCATTTT.

The rearrangement joins TRBV12-3 or TRBV12-4 to TRBJ1-4; D is undetermined. The length of the CDR3 is 14 residues. The V end was cut by 4 bases, the J end by 3 bases, with 9 bases between. CDR3 protein: CASSSWPSNEKLFF. The CDR3 region has the DNA TGTGCCAGCAGTTCCTGGCCATCTAATGAAAAACTGTTTTTT.

This clonotype has more than one count but fewer than ten. The J gene is TRBJ2-5, the V gene TRBV6-6, with 8 bases fitting TRBD1. V lost 2 bases and J lost 3; bases outside the gene matches: 11. Germline-derived CDR1 and CDR2 are MNHNY and SVGAGI (reference sequence). This CDR3 is 17 amino acids long. The CDR3 region has the DNA TGTGCCAGCAGTTACCCCCGACAGGGGTTTTTGGAAGAGACCCAGTACTTC. Translation: CASSYPRQGFLEETQYF.

Concerning this clonotype itself: One end of the junction fails to match germline, which may point to a read error. This chain links TRBV29-1 with TRBJ1-1, with a weak D call TRBD1 (6 bases). Germline V gene data show CDR1 as SQVTM and CDR2 as ANQGSEA. This CDR3 region has 14 residues. The chain's CDR3 is CSVEDRFMNTEAFF. The DNA for the CDR3 is TGCAGCGTGGAAGACAGGTTTATGAACACTGAAGCTTTCTTT.

This clonotype came up a few times. The chain joins TRBV29-1 to TRBJ1-2; tentative D call: TRBD1 (6 bases). The germline CDR1 and CDR2 sequences are SQVTM and ANQGSEA. The CDR3 loop spans 12 amino acids. The V end was cut by 6 bases, the J end by 8 bases, with 16 bases between. This CDR3 is CSVSLTGLGYTF. CDR3 sequence (DNA): TGCAGCGTATCTCTCACAGGGCTCGGCTACACCTTC.

Written as DNA, the CDR3 is TGCAGCGTTGAAGATCAATCCGGCGGGGCAATGACCTACAATGAGCAGTTCTTC. Amino acids: CSVEDQSGGAMTYNEQFF. The chain carries TRBV29-1 and TRBJ2-1; a possible D gene is TRBD2 (6 bases). The CDR3 loop spans 18 amino acids. Between the trimmed V and J ends, which lost 0 bases and 2 bases, there was a span of 20 bases. CDR1 is SQVTM and CDR2 is ANQGSEA in the germline V gene.

A few counts support this clonotype. V is TRBV7-9 and J is TRBJ2-5; 9 bases fit TRBD1. CDR3 length: 15 amino acids. Trimming removed 4 bases from V and 1 base from J; junction bases left unmatched: 4. Germline-derived CDR1 and CDR2 are SEHNR and FQNEAQ (reference sequence). The chain's CDR3 is CASSSYRGPQETQYF. DNA for the CDR3: TGTGCCAGCAGCTCCTACAGGGGGCCCCAAGAGACCCAGTACTTC.

This rearrangement joins TRBV5-1 to TRBJ2-7; 11 bases line up with TRBD2. The CDR3 is 16 residues long. Germline trimming cut 9 bases from V and 5 bases from J; bases unmatched to any gene: 16. Germline-derived CDR1 and CDR2 are SGHRS and YFSETQ. The CDR3 nucleotides read TGCGCCACCAGTGTATCCTCTAGCGGGGGGTCTGACGAGCAGTACTTC. It encodes CATSVSSSGGSDEQYF.

The chain recombines TRBV15 with TRBJ2-1; 11 positions match TRBD2. Trimming at V came to 4 bases and at J to 1 base, leaving 9 bases not matched to a gene. Germline assignment: CDR1 LNHNV and CDR2 YYDKDF (reference sequence). The CDR3 extends over 18 amino acids. The CDR3 region is CATSIAGGPENSYNEQFF. The CDR3 DNA follows: TGTGCCACCAGCATAGCGGGGGGGCCCGAAAATTCCTACAATGAGCAGTTCTTC.

This clonotype came up a few times. This sequence joins TRBV4-1 and TRBJ1-5; D is unresolved. V was trimmed by 3 bases and J by 3 bases, leaving 12 bases between them. The germline gives CDR1 MGHRA, CDR2 YSYEKL. The CDR3 spans 15 residues. CDR3 loop: CASSHFDRINQPQHF. DNA of the CDR3: TGCGCCAGCAGCCATTTCGACCGAATCAATCAGCCCCAGCATTTT.

V and J are TRBV27 and TRBJ2-3, with D possibly called TRBD1 or TRBD2 (5 bases each). The V and J ends lost 7 bases and 4 bases respectively, with 15 bases between them. The CDR3 extends over 14 amino acids. Germline V CDR1 and CDR2: MNHEY, SMNVEV (reference sequence). The CDR3 here is CASKYRGPADTQYF. DNA for the CDR3: TGTGCCAGCAAGTACCGGGGACCGGCAGATACGCAGTATTTT.

The CDR3 nucleotides are TGTGCCACCAGGTTTGAGGTCTCGGCTAACTATGGCTACACCTTC. Protein product: CATRFEVSANYGYTF. The J gene is TRBJ1-2, the V gene TRBV10-3; D is ambiguous. Trimming shortened V by 10 bases and J by 0 bases, and 18 bases separated the two germline ends. CDR3 length: 15 residues. Germline-derived CDR1 and CDR2 are ENHRY and SYGVKD.

V usage is TRBV7-2 and J usage is TRBJ2-1, with D perhaps matching TRBD2 (6 bases). V lost 7 bases to trimming and J lost 8 bases, with 21 bases between them. Germline V gives CDR1 SGHTA, CDR2 FQGNSA. The CDR3 runs to 15 residues. The CDR3 loop reads CASTSGAGMWDEQFF. CDR3 DNA: TGTGCCAGCACCTCAGGCGCGGGAATGTGGGATGAGCAGTTCTTC.

The genes are TRBV5-1 and TRBJ2-5; D possibly matches TRBD1 or TRBD2 (5 bases each). The CDR3 has 16 amino acids. CDR1 and CDR2 (germline): SGHRS, YFSETQ. V was clipped by 4 bases and J by 4 bases, with 20 bases between them. The CDR3 region is CASSQAISTGGETQYF. In nucleotides, the CDR3 is TGCGCCAGCAGCCAGGCCATTTCCACAGGAGGAGAGACCCAGTACTTC.

This chain joins TRBV28 and TRBJ2-7; either TRBD1 or TRBD2 may supply D (6 bases each). The length of the CDR3 is 15 residues. In germline, CDR1 is MDHEN, CDR2 SYDVKM. The V and J ends lost 6 bases and 1 base respectively, with 16 bases between them. The CDR3 DNA sequence: TGTGCCAGCAGCCCCTGGCGGGACAATTCCTACGAGCAGTACTTC. This sequence encodes CASSPWRDNSYEQYF.

The genes are TRBV20-1 and TRBJ1-2, with 7 bases lining up with TRBD1. Germline CDR1 is DFQATT and CDR2 is SNEGSKA (reference sequence). This CDR3 is 12 amino acids long. V shed 3 bases and J 6 bases; nucleotides not matched to a gene: 4. The CDR3 coding sequence is TGCAGTGCTAGCGTAGGGGGCGATGGCTACACCTTC. This encodes CSASVGGDGYTF.

This rearrangement joins TRBV5-1 to TRBJ1-6, with D possibly being TRBD1 (5 bases). The germline gives CDR1 SGHRS, CDR2 YFSETQ. V was clipped by 4 bases and J by 7 bases, with 12 bases between them. The CDR3 extends over 14 amino acids. The CDR3 DNA is TGCGCCAGCAGCCGCGGGGGAGAAAATTCACCCCTCCACTTT. This encodes CASSRGGENSPLHF.

This clonotype appeared many times. The chain is built from TRBV12-3 or TRBV12-4 and TRBJ1-2, with D possibly matching TRBD1 (5 bases). This CDR3 has 14 amino acids. Trimming removed 3 bases from V and 4 bases from J, with 12 bases in between. DNA for the CDR3: TGTGCCAGCAGTTTGTCCGGGGCGGGCTATGGCTACACCTTC. Translation: CASSLSGAGYGYTF.

This clonotype occurred a few times. The V gene is TRBV20-1, the J gene TRBJ2-4, with TRBD1 matching over 7 bases. The end of the DNA aligns better with TRBJ2-7, so the J call may be wrong. From germline, CDR1 is DFQATT and CDR2 SNEGSKA (reference sequence). The CDR3 totals 14 residues. Here the CDR3 reads CSARSAGGIYEQYF. CDR3 DNA: TGCAGTGCTAGATCGGCAGGGGGAATCTACGAGCAGTACTTC.

The sample holds a few counts of this clonotype. J is TRBJ2-7 and V is TRBV14; 11 bases fit TRBD2. The CDR3 has 17 amino acids. The J segment lost 1 base and the V segment lost 1 base, leaving 6 bases of the junction unmatched. Germline CDR1 SGHDN, CDR2 FVKESK. The CDR3 coding sequence is TGTGCCAGCAGCCAAGCTAGCGGGGGGCTTATTTCCTACGAGCAGTACTTC. It codes for CASSQASGGLISYEQYF.

Only one count was recorded for this clonotype. In DNA form, the CDR3 reads TGTGCCAGCAGTGAAGGATGTGGCCCGGGAGAGACCCAGTACTTC. Residues: CASSEGCGPGETQYF. The chain uses TRBV2 and TRBJ2-5; the D is unclear. The V gene's germline CDR1 is SNHLY and CDR2 FYNNEI. The CDR3 length is 15 residues. Trimming stripped 1 base from V and 4 bases from J, with 13 bases between.

This clonotype was seen a handful of times. The chain uses TRBV27 and TRBJ1-2, with unresolved D. With 8 bases removed from V and 3 bases from J, the gap between germline ends came to 16 bases. The CDR3 totals 14 residues. The germline V gene has CDR1 MNHEY and CDR2 SMNVEV (reference sequence). The CDR3 sequence: CASALSAEYYGYTF. The CDR3, as DNA: TGTGCCAGCGCCTTATCAGCAGAATACTATGGCTACACCTTC.

The chain joins TRBV7-8 to TRBJ2-5; tentatively, D is TRBD1 (6 bases). The CDR3 extends over 15 amino acids. Trimming left V 5 bases short and J 4 bases short, with 17 bases between. Germline loops: CDR1 SGHVS, CDR2 FQNEAQ. CDR3 protein: CASSTRRTVSETQYF. The CDR3 bases are TGTGCCAGCAGCACTAGAAGGACAGTATCAGAGACCCAGTACTTC.

The chain has TRBV6-1 and TRBJ2-7; D perhaps matches TRBD2 (6 bases). The CDR3 consists of 16 residues. Germline-derived CDR1 and CDR2 are MNHNS and SASEGT. V lost 2 bases to trimming and J lost 5 bases, with 19 bases between them. The CDR3 loop is CASSEMDGGRGHEQYF. CDR3 coding DNA: TGTGCCAGCAGTGAAATGGACGGGGGAAGAGGTCACGAGCAGTACTTC.

The chain has TRBV9 and TRBJ1-1; D possibly corresponds to TRBD1 (6 bases). The V end lost 2 bases, the J end lost 6 bases, and 11 bases lay between the germline ends. Germline values: CDR1 SGDLS, CDR2 YYNGEE. The length of the CDR3 is 13 residues. The CDR3 region is CASSVSRGAEAFF. The CDR3 DNA reads TGTGCCAGCAGCGTCTCCAGGGGCGCTGAAGCTTTCTTT.

This clonotype was detected a few times. CDR3 loop: CASSFLGRQGHQETQYF. Written as DNA, the CDR3 is TGTGCCAGCAGCTTCCTGGGGCGACAGGGCCACCAAGAGACCCAGTACTTC. The chain joins TRBV7-8 to TRBJ2-5; 7 bases fit TRBD1. Germline V CDR1 and CDR2: SGHVS, FQNEAQ. V gave up 3 bases and J gave up 0 bases; unmatched junction bases: 10. The CDR3 totals 17 residues.